This record looks at one T cell receptor (beta chain) sequence and its context. It may be a read error: a sequence one base away is much more abundant. These data originate in a study of molecular identifiers for immune sequencing clone quantification. TCRdb passed the PCR reads through MiXCR, listing each CDR3 protein once. This table holds 250,000 to 350,000 distinct CDR3 sequences, around 21% found once. This sequence originates from a human donor in good health. Some libraries in this study had Jurkat cell RNA spiked in. The specimen sequenced was naive CD8+ T cells from blood, with Jurkat cell RNA spiked in. The subset was: FACS-sorted CD8+CD4-CCR7+CD45RA+ naive T cells.

CDR3 DNA: TGTGCCGGCAGTTCGGTGGACAGTAGCCCCACAGATACGCAGTATTTT. Encoded protein: CAGSSVDSSPTDTQYF. The rearrangement joins TRBV28 to TRBJ2-3; possibly TRBD1 for D (6 bases). Germline loops: CDR1 MDHEN, CDR2 SYDVKM. CDR3 size: 16 residues.